These 30 T cell receptor beta chains were sequenced from one sample in a study of blood T cells in healthy people across ages. A sample-barcoded 5' primer and a J-beta primer mix were used in a second PCR of roughly 7 to 12 cycles. TCRdb independently ran MiXCR on the 5' RACE reads; one entry per CDR3 protein. The sample holds 800,000 to 1,300,000 distinct CDR3 sequences, 20% to 25% seen once. Another study also made use of these data, one on T cells of mothers and their children.

Sequenced material: blood. The source of these receptors is a girl aged 2-10 years in good health.

This clonotype was seen a few times. The chain is built from TRBV15 and TRBJ1-4, with TRBD1 matching 10 bases. This CDR3 has 17 amino acids. Germline V gene sequence: CDR1 LNHNV, CDR2 YYDKDF (reference sequence). The trim removed 0 bases at V and 11 bases at J, leaving 12 bases unmatched. The CDR3 region has the DNA TGTGCCACCAGCAGAGAAGTCACGGGACAGGGGAGGAAGAAACTGTTTTTT. Residues: CATSREVTGQGRKKLFF.

The chain employs TRBV20-1 and TRBJ2-7; 7 bases line up with TRBD1. J gave up 6 bases and V 7 bases, and 12 bases lay outside the gene matches. The CDR3 is 13 residues long. From germline, CDR1 is DFQATT and CDR2 SNEGSKA (reference sequence). The DNA for the CDR3 is TGCAGTGGAAGACAGGGAAATTTCGTCGAGCAGTACTTC. It is translated as CSGRQGNFVEQYF.

The chain links TRBV20-1 to TRBJ1-2; the D is unclear. Germline assignment: CDR1 DFQATT and CDR2 SNEGSKA (reference sequence). The CDR3 contains 14 residues. The V end lost 3 bases, the J end lost 0 bases, and 11 bases lay between the germline ends. CDR3 DNA sequence: TGCAGTGCTAGCTCGGGTATGGCTAACTATGGCTACACCTTC. It yields the protein CSASSGMANYGYTF.

The chain couples TRBV7-2 to TRBJ1-5; no clear D. The CDR3 contains 14 residues. In germline, CDR1 is SGHTA, CDR2 FQGNSA. Trimming took off 3 bases at V and 7 bases at J, with 13 bases between the two ends. The CDR3 region has the DNA TGTGCCAGCAGCTTCCGACACGGCGGGCAGCCCCAGCATTTT. It translates to CASSFRHGGQPQHF.

This clonotype was found a few times. V gene TRBV11-3 combines with J gene TRBJ2-1; 7 bases match TRBD2. The V gene's germline CDR1 is SGHNT and CDR2 YENEEA. V gave up 0 bases and J gave up 9 bases; unmatched junction bases: 5. The CDR3 has 14 residues. CDR3 residues: CASSLDGRGGEQFF. CDR3 DNA sequence: TGTGCCAGCAGCTTAGATGGGAGGGGCGGTGAGCAGTTCTTC.

This clonotype was detected only a few times. The gene calls are TRBV10-3 and TRBJ2-5; D is unclear. The germline V and J ends were trimmed by 4 bases and 0 bases, with 6 bases remaining between them. CDR1 and CDR2 (germline): ENHRY, SYGVKD. This CDR3 region has 13 residues. CDR3 in amino acids: CAISGNNQETQYF. The CDR3 DNA reads TGTGCCATCAGTGGGAATAACCAAGAGACCCAGTACTTC.

V and J are TRBV20-1 and TRBJ2-1; maybe TRBD1 (6 bases). Germline V gives CDR1 DFQATT, CDR2 SNEGSKA (reference sequence). CDR3 length: 15 amino acids. The V and J ends lost 0 bases and 5 bases respectively, with 14 bases between them. As DNA, the CDR3 is TGCAGTGCTAGAGACTCCGGGACAACCCACAATGAGCAGTTCTTC. It translates to CSARDSGTTHNEQFF.

This chain uses TRBV12-3 or TRBV12-4 with TRBJ1-2; 7 nucleotides agree with TRBD1. Germline trimming cut 3 bases from V and 4 bases from J; bases unmatched to any gene: 5. This CDR3 region has 14 residues. The CDR3 sequence is CASSFLGTAYGYTF. Here the CDR3 DNA reads TGTGCCAGCAGTTTTCTGGGGACAGCCTATGGCTACACCTTC.

The chain recombines TRBV6-2 or TRBV6-3 with TRBJ1-2; 7 nucleotides align to TRBD1. Germline V gene sequence: CDR1 MNHEY, CDR2 SVGEGT. With 5 bases clipped from V and 11 bases from J, the junction kept 8 bases outside the gene matches. The CDR3 is made up of 12 amino acids. The CDR3 region is CASSATGQVYTF. CDR3 sequence (DNA): TGTGCCAGCAGTGCAACCGGACAGGTTTACACCTTC.

The V call is TRBV20-1, the J call TRBJ2-1, with 8 bases matching TRBD1. The CDR3 covers 12 residues. Per germline, CDR1 DFQATT and CDR2 SNEGSKA (reference sequence). V shed 7 bases and J 9 bases; nucleotides not matched to a gene: 8. The CDR3 region is CSVETGDGEQFF. The CDR3, as DNA: TGCAGTGTAGAGACAGGGGATGGTGAGCAGTTCTTC.

This clonotype has more than one count but fewer than ten. The J gene is TRBJ2-3, the V gene TRBV20-1; D may be TRBD2 (5 bases). V lost 3 bases and J 1 base, leaving 8 bases between the germline ends. The CDR3 spans 13 residues. Germline V gives CDR1 DFQATT, CDR2 SNEGSKA (reference sequence). DNA for the CDR3: TGCAGTGCTAGGAGTAGCGGCACAGATACGCAGTATTTT. As protein: CSARSSGTDTQYF.

Remarks on this clonotype: An end of the junction does not agree with germline; a read error may underlie this. The chain has TRBV27 and TRBJ2-1; either TRBD1 or TRBD2 may supply D (5 bases each). CDR1 is MNHEY, CDR2 SMNVEV, per germline (reference sequence). The CDR3 is 16 amino acids. The CDR3: CASSLSRDARYNEQFF. DNA of the CDR3: TGTGCCAGCAGTCTATCCCGGGACGCGCGGTACAATGAGCAGTTCTTC.

The chain uses TRBV20-1 and TRBJ1-1; TRBD1 might be the D (6 bases). The germline V and J ends were trimmed by 4 bases and 5 bases, with 14 bases remaining between them. Germline values: CDR1 DFQATT, CDR2 SNEGSKA (reference sequence). The CDR3 has 13 amino acids. In nucleotides, the CDR3 is TGCAGTGCTATTCCAGGGGTTGGGACTGAAGCTTTCTTT. It specifies CSAIPGVGTEAFF.

The CDR3 spells CSAPKEGSSYNEQFF. For the CDR3, the DNA is TGCAGCGCCCCGAAAGAGGGCAGCTCCTACAATGAGCAGTTCTTC. The gene calls are TRBV29-1 and TRBJ2-1; TRBD2 is a possible D gene (5 bases). Germline V gives CDR1 SQVTM, CDR2 ANQGSEA. The CDR3 totals 15 residues. Trimming removed 7 bases at V and 0 bases at J, with 16 bases between.

This clonotype has just a few counts. The J gene is TRBJ2-1, the V gene TRBV20-1; D unclear. Germline CDR1 is DFQATT and CDR2 is SNEGSKA (reference sequence). The CDR3 spans 15 residues. Trimming stripped 0 bases from V and 1 base from J, with 10 bases between. The CDR3 DNA reads as TGCAGTGCTAGAGAATTTAGAGGATCCTACAATGAGCAGTTCTTC. This encodes CSAREFRGSYNEQFF.

V usage is TRBV13 and J usage is TRBJ2-3; the match to TRBD1 covers 7 bases. The CDR3 has 15 amino acids. V was pared by 0 bases and J by 3 bases, with 3 bases of the junction left unmatched. The germline CDR1 and CDR2 sequences are PRHDT and FYEKMQ (reference sequence). Here the CDR3 reads CASSLGDRATDTQYF. In DNA form, the CDR3 reads TGTGCCAGCAGCTTAGGAGACAGGGCAACAGATACGCAGTATTTT.

The CDR3 protein is CASSKDGTDGRTEAFF. The DNA of the CDR3 is TGTGCCAGCAGCAAAGACGGGACGGATGGAAGGACTGAAGCTTTCTTT. The chain joins TRBV7-9 to TRBJ1-1; the D gene is possibly TRBD1 (5 bases). Germline V gives CDR1 SEHNR, CDR2 FQNEAQ (reference sequence). This CDR3 contains 16 residues. V lost 5 bases and J lost 5, with 21 bases in between.

This clonotype showed up just a few times. The chain carries TRBV29-1 and TRBJ2-5, with D hard to call. Trimming took 6 bases from V and 1 from J, leaving 12 bases between them. CDR1 and CDR2 from the germline V gene are SQVTM and ANQGSEA. The length of the CDR3 is 13 residues. The CDR3 region has the DNA TGCAGCGTCGGCCCCCTTTTCCAAGAGACCCAGTACTTC. This codes for CSVGPLFQETQYF.

This chain joins TRBV5-6 and TRBJ2-1; 9 bases fit TRBD2. The V gene's germline CDR1 is SGHDT and CDR2 YYEEEE. The CDR3 consists of 14 residues. The ends lost 4 bases at V and 9 bases at J; junction bases unmatched: 8. In DNA, the CDR3 is TGTGCCAGCAGCCCCCTAGCGGGGCTGATTGAGCAGTTCTTC. The encoded protein is CASSPLAGLIEQFF.

The V gene is TRBV5-1, the J gene TRBJ2-5, with 8 bases identical to TRBD2. The CDR3 totals 16 residues. Germline assignment: CDR1 SGHRS and CDR2 YFSETQ. V was clipped by 0 bases and J by 5 bases; unmatched bases: 9. CDR3 loop: CASSLGQREGPETQYF. The CDR3 DNA sequence: TGCGCCAGCAGCTTGGGGCAACGGGAGGGCCCGGAGACCCAGTACTTC.

This clonotype has only a few counts. The genes are TRBV28 and TRBJ2-7; perhaps TRBD2 as D (5 bases). Germline V gene lookup returns CDR1 MDHEN and CDR2 SYDVKM. The CDR3 consists of 14 residues. The V and J ends lost 6 bases and 3 bases respectively, with 15 bases between them. The CDR3 region has the DNA TGTGCCAGCAGCTCCGGGGTGTCAATCTACGAGCAGTACTTC. Translation: CASSSGVSIYEQYF.

This clonotype has more than one count but fewer than ten. This chain uses TRBV12-3 or TRBV12-4 with TRBJ2-1; weak D call: TRBD2 (7 bases). The V end was cut by 6 bases, the J end by 4 bases, with 13 bases between. This CDR3 comprises 14 residues. The CDR3 loop is CASSTGREYNEQFF. CDR3 sequence (DNA): TGTGCCAGCAGCACAGGGAGGGAATACAATGAGCAGTTCTTC.

The chain carries TRBV10-3 and TRBJ2-5, with D tentatively TRBD1 or TRBD2 (6 bases each). The better agreement between TRBJ2-1 and the DNA end casts doubt on the J call. This CDR3 comprises 16 residues. Germline loops: CDR1 ENHRY, CDR2 SYGVKD. CDR3 region: CAISERGEAYGNEQFF. DNA of the CDR3: TGTGCCATCAGTGAAAGGGGGGAGGCGTATGGCAATGAGCAGTTCTTC.

This clonotype was detected once. The chain is built from TRBV7-2 and TRBJ1-1; 8 bases match TRBD1. Trimming took 5 bases from V and 4 from J; bases not matched to a gene: 3. Per the germline V gene, CDR1 is SGHTA and CDR2 is FQGNSA. The CDR3 totals 13 residues. The CDR3 DNA sequence: TGTGCCAGCAGCGCAGGGGGCCCCACTGAAGCTTTCTTT. Encoded protein: CASSAGGPTEAFF.

As for this clonotype: Compared with germline, one end of the junction differs, possibly owing to a read error. This rearrangement joins TRBV29-1 to TRBJ1-4; D is undetermined. The CDR3 has 14 amino acids. Germline V CDR1 and CDR2: SQVTM, ANQGSEA. The chain's CDR3 is CSARDSRANEKLFF. The CDR3 coding sequence is TGCAGCGCCCGGGATTCAAGGGCTAATGAAAAGCTGTTTTTT.

This clonotype appeared many times. The gene calls are TRBV5-6 and TRBJ2-7; no definite D call. CDR1 is SGHDT and CDR2 is YYEEEE in the germline V gene. The CDR3 covers 14 residues. Deletions cut 0 bases from V and 0 bases from J, with 7 bases between. CDR3 amino acids: CASSLDLSSYEQYF. The DNA for the CDR3 is TGTGCCAGCAGCTTGGACTTATCCTCCTACGAGCAGTACTTC. Drawing the rest from reference TRBV5-6 and TRBJ2-7, the complete variable domain is DAGVTQSPTHLIKTRGQQVTLRCSPKSGHDTVSWYQQALGQGPQFIFQYYEEEERQRGNFPDRFSGHQFPNYSSELNVNALLLGDSALYLCASSLDLSSYEQYFGPGTRLTVT.

This chain links TRBV5-5 with TRBJ1-4, with D uncertain. Germline lookup yields CDR1 SGHKS and CDR2 YYEKEE (reference sequence). This CDR3 region has 11 residues. V was trimmed by 5 bases and J by 6 bases, leaving 5 bases between them. CDR3: CASRRDEKLFF. The DNA of the CDR3 is TGTGCCAGCAGACGAGATGAAAAACTGTTTTTT.

This clonotype was picked up a small number of times. V gene TRBV7-3 combines with J gene TRBJ1-3, with a weak D call TRBD1 (5 bases). Germline V CDR1 and CDR2: SGHTA, FQGTGA. The CDR3 totals 13 residues. The germline V and J ends were trimmed by 2 bases and 8 bases, with 10 bases remaining between them. The CDR3 protein is CASSLVPGDTIYF. The CDR3 coding sequence is TGTGCCAGCAGCTTAGTACCGGGGGACACCATATATTTT.

This clonotype was picked up a small number of times. The CDR3 loop is CASSQLESYEQYF. The CDR3 DNA is TGTGCCAGCAGCCAACTTGAGTCCTACGAGCAGTACTTC. This chain connects TRBV4-2 to TRBJ2-5; D remains ambiguous. The J call is in doubt because the DNA end fits TRBJ2-7 better. The CDR3 extends over 13 amino acids. Germline V CDR1 and CDR2: LGHNA, YNFKEQ.

This chain links TRBV9 with TRBJ2-5; 8 nucleotides agree with TRBD2. After removal of 7 bases from V and 4 bases from J, the junction contained 9 bases not matched to a gene. This CDR3 is built from 14 residues. Germline V gene data show CDR1 as SGDLS and CDR2 as YYNGEE. The CDR3 coding sequence is TGTGCCAGCGGCCCCGGGAGGGCCGGAGAGACCCAGTACTTC. Its translation is CASGPGRAGETQYF.